The 19 T cell receptor beta chains reported below all come from one sample, sequenced in a study of CD8 T cells in ankylosing spondylitis. Study-wide points: Ankylosing spondylitis blood appeared to carry a characteristic TCR beta motif of fewer than 10 highly homologous variants.

These receptors have no known antigen. From the 5' RACE reads, TCRdb called clonotypes with MiXCR, one entry per CDR3 protein. The table includes some 840,000 distinct CDR3 sequences, 10% to 15% detected once. The material sequenced was blood, either unsorted or a sorted T cell fraction (not recorded which). These receptors were collected from a male donor with ankylosing spondylitis.

In this sample, this clonotype turned up many times. The V and J genes are TRBV20-1 and TRBJ2-1; D remains ambiguous. The germline gives CDR1 DFQATT, CDR2 SNEGSKA (reference sequence). This CDR3 has 12 residues. The V end was cut by 7 bases, the J end by 2 bases, with 9 bases between. The CDR3 DNA reads TGCAGTGTAACGGAGCCCTACAATGAGCAGTTCTTC. It encodes CSVTEPYNEQFF.

CDR3 DNA sequence: TGTGCCAGCAGCCGCAGCGAAACGGGCCAAGAGACCCAGTACTTC. Translated: CASSRSETGQETQYF. This chain joins TRBV5-6 and TRBJ2-5; D gene ambiguous. The CDR3 runs 15 residues. V lost 4 bases and J 1 base, leaving 14 bases between the germline ends. Germline V gene lookup returns CDR1 SGHDT and CDR2 YYEEEE.

This clonotype has just a few counts. In DNA, the CDR3 is TGCGCCAGCAGCCAAGATCTACAGTTCGAGCAGTACTTC. It codes for CASSQDLQFEQYF. This chain joins TRBV4-1 and TRBJ2-7, with D uncertain. CDR1 and CDR2 (germline): MGHRA, YSYEKL. V lost 0 bases and J 6 bases, leaving 9 bases between the germline ends. CDR3 size: 13 residues.

At least ten counts were recorded for this clonotype. This chain links TRBV7-6 with TRBJ2-3; D is ambiguous. With 5 bases removed from V and 0 bases from J, the gap between germline ends came to 15 bases. This CDR3 has 16 amino acids. In germline, CDR1 is SGHVS, CDR2 FNYEAQ. The CDR3 DNA reads TGTGCCAGCAGCAATAGACGGGCCCCTAGCACAGATACGCAGTATTTT. It translates to CASSNRRAPSTDTQYF.

The chain has TRBV5-6 and TRBJ2-1, with D hard to call. CDR3 length: 13 amino acids. The ends were cut back, 4 bases at V and 8 bases at J, with 13 bases in the middle. CDR1 and CDR2 from the germline V gene are SGHDT and YYEEEE. The CDR3 loop reads CASSLVHLYEQFF. The CDR3 nucleotides read TGTGCCAGCAGCCTCGTGCACCTCTATGAGCAGTTCTTC.

This clonotype was seen a handful of times. The CDR3 here is CASRDSGDLDRAKNIQYF. The CDR3 bases are TGTGCCAGCAGGGATTCTGGGGACCTGGACAGGGCCAAAAACATTCAGTACTTC. The chain carries TRBV6-1 and TRBJ2-4, with TRBD1 matching over 7 bases. The V and J ends lost 6 bases and 1 base, in that order; junction bases with no gene match: 15. Germline V gives CDR1 MNHNS, CDR2 SASEGT. The CDR3 is 18 residues long.

This clonotype has just one count. This chain links TRBV6-5 with TRBJ1-1; a possible D gene is TRBD1 (6 bases). This CDR3 comprises 16 residues. V shed 4 bases and J shed 5 bases, with 20 bases lying between them. CDR1 is MNHEY, CDR2 SVGAGI, per germline. The CDR3 DNA reads as TGTGCCAGCAGTTTCGAAAGGGGGAGGGGTGAGACTGAAGCTTTCTTT. It codes for CASSFERGRGETEAFF.

This chain uses TRBV6-2 or TRBV6-3 with TRBJ1-6; a possible D gene is TRBD1 (5 bases). V lost 5 bases and J 7 bases, leaving 12 bases between the germline ends. The CDR3 loop spans 14 amino acids. Germline V gene sequence: CDR1 MNHEY, CDR2 SVGEGT. The CDR3: CASSAGTSNSPLHF. CDR3 sequence (DNA): TGTGCCAGCAGTGCCGGGACCTCGAATTCACCCCTCCACTTT.

This clonotype was recorded many times. The rearrangement joins TRBV29-1 to TRBJ2-5; TRBD2 aligns across 10 bases. Trimming cost V 3 bases and J 2 bases; bases outside gene matches: 6. The CDR3 has 15 residues. Germline V gene lookup returns CDR1 SQVTM and CDR2 ANQGSEA. Written as DNA, the CDR3 is TGCAGCGTTGACAGGACTAGCGGATATCAAGAGACCCAGTACTTC. It specifies CSVDRTSGYQETQYF.

This clonotype was counted many times. The chain links TRBV29-1 to TRBJ1-2; D is perhaps TRBD1 (5 bases). From germline, CDR1 is SQVTM and CDR2 ANQGSEA. The CDR3 is made up of 12 amino acids. Trimming took off 2 bases at V and 4 bases at J, with 8 bases between the two ends. The CDR3, as DNA: TGCAGCGTTGAACCGGGGGTCTATGGCTACACCTTC. Translation: CSVEPGVYGYTF. The full variable domain, its missing parts supplied by reference TRBV29-1 and TRBJ1-2, is SAVISQKPSRDICQRGTSLTIQCQVDSQVTMMFWYRQQPGQSLTLIATANQGSEATYESGFVIDKFPISRPNLTFSTLTVSNMSPEDSSIYLCSVEPGVYGYTFGSGTRLTVV.

This clonotype was seen only a few times. J is TRBJ2-7 and V is TRBV10-2; D might be TRBD1 (7 bases). Germline V CDR1 and CDR2: WSHSY, SAAADI. Trimming removed 6 bases at V and 2 bases at J, with 11 bases between. The length of the CDR3 is 13 residues. CDR3 sequence: CASSDREAYEQYF. In DNA, the CDR3 is TGCGCCAGCAGCGACAGGGAGGCCTACGAGCAGTACTTC.

This clonotype was seen a handful of times. The chain employs TRBV6-5 and TRBJ2-1; possibly TRBD2 for D (5 bases). This CDR3 comprises 17 residues. V was trimmed by 4 bases and J by 0 bases, leaving 16 bases between them. CDR1 is MNHEY and CDR2 is SVGAGI in the germline V gene. The CDR3 protein is CASSLIWTRGSYNEQFF. The CDR3 DNA sequence: TGTGCCAGCAGTTTGATCTGGACCCGGGGCTCCTACAATGAGCAGTTCTTC.

This clonotype was found a few times. The rearrangement links TRBV20-1 to TRBJ2-2, with 12 positions matching TRBD2. This CDR3 is built from 16 residues. V lost 7 bases, J lost 1 base, and 7 bases stayed unmatched. The germline gives CDR1 DFQATT, CDR2 SNEGSKA (reference sequence). In DNA form, the CDR3 reads TGCAGTGTTAAGACTAGCGGGGGCCTGAACACCGGGGAGCTGTTTTTT. This encodes CSVKTSGGLNTGELFF.

This clonotype was recorded a few times. V gene TRBV20-1 combines with J gene TRBJ2-3; tentatively, D is TRBD2 (5 bases). Trimming cost V 0 bases and J 6 bases, with 16 bases left between them. Per germline, CDR1 DFQATT and CDR2 SNEGSKA (reference sequence). This CDR3 spans 15 amino acids. The CDR3 DNA reads as TGCAGTGCTAGAGAGGGAGCTCCTAGGATGGATACGCAGTATTTT. As protein: CSAREGAPRMDTQYF.

J is TRBJ2-3 and V is TRBV20-1; D ambiguous. The CDR3 totals 13 residues. Germline V gives CDR1 DFQATT, CDR2 SNEGSKA (reference sequence). Trimming removed 3 bases at V and 1 base at J, with 8 bases between. The CDR3 sequence is CSASVRGTDTQYF. CDR3 bases: TGCAGTGCTAGTGTTAGGGGCACAGATACGCAGTATTTT.

This clonotype was picked up many times. The rearrangement links TRBV7-2 to TRBJ2-7; D might be TRBD1 (5 bases). Trimming pared 6 bases from V and 0 bases from J, leaving 12 bases between. The germline gives CDR1 SGHTA, CDR2 FQGNSA. This CDR3 comprises 14 residues. The CDR3 region is CASSLGRSSYEQYF. As DNA, the CDR3 is TGTGCCAGCAGTTTGGGGCGGAGCTCCTACGAGCAGTACTTC.

There are a few counts of this clonotype. This chain connects TRBV20-1 to TRBJ2-2; 9 bases are a match to TRBD2. Trimming cost V 0 bases and J 8 bases; bases outside gene matches: 10. CDR1 is DFQATT and CDR2 is SNEGSKA in the germline V gene (reference sequence). The CDR3 spans 16 residues. The CDR3, as DNA: TGCAGTGCTAGAGACCCCACTAGCGGGTGGCTGGGGGAGCTGTTTTTT. Its translation is CSARDPTSGWLGELFF.

V usage is TRBV20-1 and J usage is TRBJ2-1; 8 bases fit TRBD2. Germline assignment: CDR1 DFQATT and CDR2 SNEGSKA (reference sequence). J gave up 4 bases and V 0 bases, and 11 bases lay outside the gene matches. The CDR3 sequence is 17 residues long. The CDR3 is CSARDYSGGGSYNEQFF. DNA of the CDR3: TGCAGTGCTAGAGATTATAGTGGCGGGGGGTCTTACAATGAGCAGTTCTTC.

This clonotype was recorded many times. The chain employs TRBV29-1 and TRBJ2-1; 12 nucleotides agree with TRBD1. Losses at the gene ends were 6 bases for V and 8 bases for J; bases not matched to a gene: 5. The CDR3 is made up of 13 amino acids. Germline CDR1 SQVTM, CDR2 ANQGSEA. CDR3 residues: CSVGTGGEDEQFF. The CDR3 nucleotides are TGCAGCGTCGGGACAGGGGGCGAAGATGAGCAGTTCTTC.